These 15 T cell receptor beta chains share one sample of origin, sequenced in a study of blood T cell repertoires in COVID-19. The protocol was immunoSEQ multiplex PCR, while the TCRdb copy is restricted to in-frame clones and leaves out a portion. The sample consists of some 250,000 clones, about four fifths of them appearing once. The source material was peripheral blood. The source is a man in his forties with active or convalescent COVID-19.

The chain carries TRBV6-1 and TRBJ1-1; D gene ambiguous. Germline V gives CDR1 MNHNS, CDR2 SASEGT. The CDR3 runs 13 residues. The V and J ends lost 8 bases and 4 bases respectively, with 14 bases between them. The DNA of the CDR3 is TGTGCCAGCTTAACCGGAGTATCCACTGAAGCTTTCTTT. As protein: CASLTGVSTEAFF.

This clone showed up just once. The V call is TRBV5-1, the J call TRBJ1-1; D not certain. Germline V gene sequence: CDR1 SGHRS, CDR2 YFSETQ. This CDR3 has 15 residues. The germline V and J ends were trimmed by 0 bases and 1 base, with 10 bases remaining between them. CDR3 residues: CASSLGGWENTEAFF. The CDR3 DNA sequence: TGCGCCAGCAGCTTGGGAGGGTGGGAGAACACTGAAGCTTTCTTT.

As for this clone: Distinct nucleotide sequences in the sample also encode this CDR3. This chain uses TRBV30 with TRBJ1-5, with D tentatively TRBD1 (6 bases). This CDR3 contains 12 residues. Germline V gene data show CDR1 as GTSNPN and CDR2 as SVGIG (reference sequence). Trimming took off 3 bases at V and 7 bases at J, with 10 bases between the two ends. The CDR3 sequence: CAWSPGDQPQHF. DNA for the CDR3: TGTGCCTGGAGCCCAGGGGACCAGCCCCAGCATTTT.

The V and J genes are TRBV12-5 and TRBJ2-1; 10 nucleotides agree with TRBD1. The CDR3 sequence is 14 residues long. Germline values: CDR1 LGHNT, CDR2 FRNRAP. V dropped 6 bases and J dropped 8; count of bases not matched to a gene: 7. CDR3: CASGRTGGFYEQFF. The CDR3 DNA follows: TGTGCTAGTGGGCGGACAGGGGGATTTTATGAGCAGTTCTTC.

This sequence joins TRBV18 and TRBJ1-5; weak D call: TRBD1 (5 bases). This CDR3 has 15 amino acids. V dropped 1 base and J dropped 5 bases, with 12 bases sitting between them. Germline CDR1 and CDR2: KGHSH and LQKENI. The DNA for the CDR3 is TGTGCCAGCTCACCACGGGGGGGTGTTGATCAGCCCCAGCATTTT. Amino acid sequence: CASSPRGGVDQPQHF.

The V gene is TRBV5-1, the J gene TRBJ2-1, with D hard to call. V dropped 3 bases and J dropped 3 bases, with 16 bases sitting between them. CDR1 and CDR2 from the germline V gene are SGHRS and YFSETQ. The CDR3 consists of 16 residues. The CDR3 sequence: CASSSEPALLYNEQFF. CDR3 bases: TGCGCCAGCAGCTCCGAACCCGCGCTCCTCTACAATGAGCAGTTCTTC.

V is TRBV7-9 and J is TRBJ2-7, with D possibly matching TRBD2 (5 bases). This CDR3 is built from 14 residues. Germline CDR1 reads SEHNR; CDR2 reads FQNEAQ (reference sequence). The ends were cut back, 3 bases at V and 4 bases at J, with 13 bases in the middle. The CDR3 DNA reads TGTGCCAGCAGCTTCTATGACGGGAAATACGAGCAGTACTTC. Translation gives CASSFYDGKYEQYF.

J is TRBJ2-7 and V is TRBV5-1; D possibly corresponds to TRBD1 (7 bases). The CDR3 is made up of 15 amino acids. V was cut by 4 bases and J by 3 bases, with 17 bases left in between. Germline V lookup: CDR1 SGHRS, CDR2 YFSETQ. The CDR3 sequence is CASSPEGARGYEQYF. The CDR3 DNA is TGCGCCAGCAGCCCGGAGGGGGCAAGGGGCTACGAGCAGTACTTC.

The V and J genes are TRBV7-8 and TRBJ2-3, with D possibly being TRBD1 (5 bases). Trimming left V 2 bases short and J 6 bases short, with 21 bases between. The CDR3 extends over 17 amino acids. Per germline, CDR1 SGHVS and CDR2 FQNEAQ. The CDR3 protein is CASSLRNPGSHGDTQYF. DNA for the CDR3: TGTGCCAGCAGCTTAAGGAACCCAGGGTCCCATGGGGATACGCAGTATTTT.

This CDR3 is CASSLMGSGGNTEAFF. For the CDR3, the DNA is TGCGCCAGCAGCTTGATGGGAAGCGGTGGGAACACTGAAGCTTTCTTT. The gene calls are TRBV5-1 and TRBJ1-1; D is uncertain. V was pared by 1 base and J by 1 base, with 14 bases between. Per the germline V gene, CDR1 is SGHRS and CDR2 is YFSETQ. This CDR3 is 16 amino acids long.

The V and J genes are TRBV30 and TRBJ2-5, with 8 bases lining up with TRBD1. The CDR3 has 15 residues. V lost 3 bases, J lost 5 bases, and 11 bases stayed unmatched. Germline assignment: CDR1 GTSNPN and CDR2 SVGIG (reference sequence). The CDR3 DNA sequence: TGTGCCTGGAGCAACACAGGGGGGTATCGGGAGACCCAGTACTTC. Its translation: CAWSNTGGYRETQYF.

The J gene is TRBJ2-3, the V gene TRBV24-1; TRBD2 agrees at 11 bases. CDR1 is KGHDR and CDR2 is SFDVKD in the germline V gene. V lost 9 bases to trimming and J lost 3 bases; unmatched junction nucleotides: 1. This CDR3 is 13 amino acids long. The CDR3 nucleotides read TGTGCCACCGGGACTAGCGGAACAGATACGCAGTATTTT. This encodes CATGTSGTDTQYF.

The chain links TRBV24-1 to TRBJ2-3, with D perhaps matching TRBD2 (6 bases). CDR1 is KGHDR and CDR2 is SFDVKD in the germline V gene. The CDR3 has 17 amino acids. V lost 2 bases and J 2 bases, leaving 16 bases between the germline ends. The CDR3 is CATSDSPSSVVTDTQYF. DNA for the CDR3: TGTGCCACCAGTGATTCCCCCTCTAGCGTCGTCACAGATACGCAGTATTTT.

The rearrangement joins TRBV5-4 to TRBJ1-2; TRBD1 matches at 9 bases. The germline CDR1 and CDR2 sequences are SGHNT and YYREEE (reference sequence). The CDR3 covers 14 residues. With V trimmed by 4 bases and J by 8 bases, 9 bases remained unmatched. CDR3 DNA: TGTGCCAGCAGCGCGGGGACAGGGTATGAAGGCTACACCTTC. Amino acids: CASSAGTGYEGYTF.

This sequence joins TRBV19 and TRBJ1-1, with 7 bases that match TRBD1. V was clipped by 7 bases and J by 1 base; unmatched bases: 3. The CDR3 has 13 amino acids. Germline lookup yields CDR1 LNHDA and CDR2 SQIVND (reference sequence). The CDR3 is CASNRGSNTEAFF. CDR3 DNA: TGTGCCAGTAACAGGGGATCGAACACTGAAGCTTTCTTT. Based on the CDR3 plus reference TRBV19 and TRBJ1-1, the full variable domain is DGGITQSPKYLFRKEGQNVTLSCEQNLNHDAMYWYRQDPGQGLRLIYYSQIVNDFQKGDIAEGYSVSREKKESFPLTVTSAQKNPTAFYLCASNRGSNTEAFFGQGTRLTVV.